The 2 T cell receptor beta chains listed next were all sequenced from one sample in a study of response to subunit inactivated influenza vaccine. TCRdb passed the RT-PCR reads through MiXCR, listing each CDR3 protein once. The sample has 500,000 to 600,000 distinct CDR3 sequences; about 12% are singletons. This specimen was PBMCs from blood, taken on the day of vaccination. The source of these receptors is a man aged 50 to 59 who received an inactivated influenza vaccine.

J is TRBJ1-2 and V is TRBV6-5; D uncertain. V lost 2 bases, J lost 1 base, and 5 bases lay in between. The length of the CDR3 is 13 residues. CDR1 is MNHEY and CDR2 is SVGAGI in the germline V gene. DNA for the CDR3: TGTGCCAGCAGTTACGCGAGTAACTATGGCTACACCTTC. This gives the protein CASSYASNYGYTF.

The chain uses TRBV3-1 and TRBJ2-3; 7 bases are a match to TRBD2. Germline loops: CDR1 LGHDT, CDR2 YNNKEL (reference sequence). V lost 4 bases to trimming and J lost 2 bases; unmatched junction nucleotides: 6. The CDR3 extends over 15 amino acids. In DNA form, the CDR3 reads TGTGCCAGCAGCCCGCGGGGGAAGAACACAGATACGCAGTATTTT. It translates to CASSPRGKNTDTQYF.